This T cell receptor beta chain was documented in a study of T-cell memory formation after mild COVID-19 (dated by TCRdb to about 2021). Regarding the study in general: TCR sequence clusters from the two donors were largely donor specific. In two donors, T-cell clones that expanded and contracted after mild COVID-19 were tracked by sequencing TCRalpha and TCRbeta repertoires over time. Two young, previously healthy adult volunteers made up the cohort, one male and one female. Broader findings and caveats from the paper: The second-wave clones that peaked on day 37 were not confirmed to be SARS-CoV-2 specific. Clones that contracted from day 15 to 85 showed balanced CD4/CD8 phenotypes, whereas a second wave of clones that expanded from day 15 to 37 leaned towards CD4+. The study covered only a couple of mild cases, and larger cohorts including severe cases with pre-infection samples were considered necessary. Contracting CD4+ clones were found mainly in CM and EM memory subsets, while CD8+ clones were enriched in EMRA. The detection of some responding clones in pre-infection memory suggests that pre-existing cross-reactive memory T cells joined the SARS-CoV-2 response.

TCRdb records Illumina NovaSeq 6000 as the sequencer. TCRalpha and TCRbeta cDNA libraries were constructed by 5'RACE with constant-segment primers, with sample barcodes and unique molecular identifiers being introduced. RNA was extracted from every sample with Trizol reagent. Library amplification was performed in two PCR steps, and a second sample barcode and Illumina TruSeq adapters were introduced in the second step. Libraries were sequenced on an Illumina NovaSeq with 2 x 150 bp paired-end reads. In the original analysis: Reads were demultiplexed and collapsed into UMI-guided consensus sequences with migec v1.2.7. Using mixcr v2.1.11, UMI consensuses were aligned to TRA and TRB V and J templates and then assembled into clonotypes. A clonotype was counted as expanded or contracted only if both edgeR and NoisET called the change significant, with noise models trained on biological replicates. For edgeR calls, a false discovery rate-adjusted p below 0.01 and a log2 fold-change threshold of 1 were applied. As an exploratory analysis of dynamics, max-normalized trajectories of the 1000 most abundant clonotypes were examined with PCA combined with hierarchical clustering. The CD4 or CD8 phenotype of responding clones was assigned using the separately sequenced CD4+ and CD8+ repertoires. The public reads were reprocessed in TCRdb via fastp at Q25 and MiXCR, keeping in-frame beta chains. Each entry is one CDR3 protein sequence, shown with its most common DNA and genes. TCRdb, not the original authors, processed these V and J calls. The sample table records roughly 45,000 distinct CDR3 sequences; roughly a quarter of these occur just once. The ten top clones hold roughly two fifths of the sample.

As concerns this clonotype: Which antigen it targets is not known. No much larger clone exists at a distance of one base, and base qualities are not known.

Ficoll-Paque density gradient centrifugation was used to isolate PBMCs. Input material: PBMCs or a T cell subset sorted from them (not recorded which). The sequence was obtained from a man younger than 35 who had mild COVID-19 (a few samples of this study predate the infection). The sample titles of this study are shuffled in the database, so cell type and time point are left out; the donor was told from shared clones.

CDR3 loop: CASSSSGGPERTDTQYF. The DNA reads as follows: TGTGCCAGCAGCTCCTCGGGAGGGCCCGAACGCACAGATACGCAGTATTTT. The V and J genes are TRBV5-8 and TRBJ2-3; TRBD2 lines up with 8 middle nucleotides. V has 3 bases trimmed and J has 1 base trimmed; junction bases matching no gene number 10. Taken from cysteine to phenylalanine, the CDR3 has 17 residues. Just the 51-base CDR3 DNA is kept, in frame starting at base 1. Per the germline V gene, SGHTS is the CDR1 and YDEGEE is the CDR2. The CDR3, completed at both ends by the reference TRBV5-8 and TRBJ2-3 genes, gives the full variable domain EAGVTQSPTHLIKTRGQQATLRCSPISGHTSVYWYQQALGLGLQFLLWYDEGEERNRGNFPPRFSGRQFPNYSSELNVNALELEDSALYLCASSSSGGPERTDTQYFGPGTRLTVL.